The present entry profiles one TCR beta chain with its context. Its antigen remains undetermined. A junction boundary mismatches the germline segment, possibly from a read error. The sample comes from a study of CD8+CD57+ T cells in acquired aplastic anemia (dated by TCRdb to 2016 to 2018). For the study in its entirety: On average, sorted CD4+ and CD8+ cells yielded roughly 3.4 ug of extracted DNA, with a range of 0.2 to 27.4 ug. For healthy donor samples, the average read count was about 9.9 million for CD4+ cells and approximately 11 million for CD8+ cells.

The germline V gene (reference sequence) specifies SEHNR as CDR1 and FQNEAQ as CDR2. The CDR3 sequence holds 14 residues, the cysteine and phenylalanine included. Only the CDR3 DNA stays, 42 bases, in frame from base 1. In the study, sorted CD4+ and CD8+ blood T cells from patients with severe aplastic anemia and from healthy subjects underwent deep sequencing of TCR repertoires. Ficoll-Paque density gradient centrifugation was used to isolate peripheral blood mononuclear cells. Before DNA was extracted, CD4+ and CD8+ T cells were sorted using either FACS or magnetic beads. The study at large found these results: Patients and healthy controls showed no significant difference in CD8+ Simpson's diversity (P=0.060). Twenty-nine CD8+ CDR3 sequences were found to be shared between patients and controls, but these sequences appeared to be highly expressed in patients and within the immunodominant clones of the patients.

Profiling of TCR beta VDJ combinations and CDR3 sequences used genomic DNA as the template. An Illumina HiSeq 2000 was the platform used for TCR repertoire sequencing. For the original study's pipeline: TRBV/TRBJ rearrangement plots, CDR3 size and DJ length profiles, and Simpson's diversity index were used to assess repertoires. The most abundant DNA sequence in the deep sequencing data was defined as the immunodominant clone. CDR3 amino acid sequences were checked for sharing across subjects and were also compared against the VDJdb database and published repertoires. TCRdb reanalyzed the raw reads on its own, using fastp at Q25 for trimming and MiXCR for clone calling, and kept in-frame beta chains. Every entry covers one CDR3 protein and lists the most common genes and DNA from its rows. Clone size and V and J calls follow TCRdb, not the original study. For this sample there are some 410,000 distinct CDR3 sequences; 65% to 80% appear just once. Approximately 3.8% of the sample goes to the ten largest clones.

Sequenced input: sorted CD4+, CD8+, or CD8+CD57+ T cells (not recorded which) from PBMCs. The receptor was derived from a human donor in good health, serving as a control. The rearrangement joined TRBV7-9 to TRBJ1-5; TRBD1 is a weak D gene call, 5 bases matching. The CDR3 region: CACSSGSGGGVEEF. The DNA sequence reads TGTGCCTGCAGCTCCGGTAGCGGGGGTGGGGTCGAGGAGTTT.